This T cell receptor (beta chain) was captured in a study of shared clonotypes between healthy human individuals (TCRdb year 2020). Describing the broader study: The cohort comprised two women and a few men aged 18 to 49 years. Blood TCR repertoires of five healthy adults were deeply sequenced to estimate repertoire size and the extent of clonotype sharing between individuals. To increase sequencing depth and limit assay-specific biases, TCR repertoire library preparation and sequencing were carried out by different laboratories using diverse techniques. Leukapheresis yielded between about 0.94 and 9.5 billion PBMCs per donor. For each donor, CD4 naive and CD4 memory were each given three plates, CD8 naive was given two plates, and CD8 memory was given one plate.

To note about this clone: Its target antigen remains unknown. Base qualities are not provided; no much larger clone lies one nucleotide away.

In the germline V gene, CDR1 corresponds to MGHRA and CDR2 to YSYEKL. The CDR3 spans 16 residues, from the cysteine through the phenylalanine. The sequence is cut down to CDR3 DNA, 48 bases in frame from base 1. V trim: 5 bases; J trim: 0 bases; unmatched bases: 4. CD8 naive samples were CD45RO-negative cells positively selected for CCR7, giving a CD45RA+CCR7+ population that excluded TemRA cells. The donors were healthy, HIV-negative adults who had no recently reported acute infections or vaccinations. Only Caucasian adults living in Nashville, Tennessee, USA were represented among the donors. After blood collection by leukapheresis, PBMCs were isolated using Ficoll-Histopaque density gradient centrifugation and then cryopreserved in the vapor phase of liquid nitrogen. Purity and quantity of every magnetically sorted T cell population were checked by analytical flow cytometry. Each sorted fraction had its genomic DNA isolated and then quantified by UV absorbance on a Nanodrop 2000c.

Broader findings and caveats from the paper: When several donors were compared, the shared fraction of clonotypes was roughly 5% for naive CD4, around 3.6% for naive CD8, about 2.4% for memory CD4, and about 0.36% for memory CD8. Pairwise subsampling indicated that sequencing depth was expected to affect the degree of clonotype sharing among donors. Because the study included a small number of donors, the genetic and exposure-history diversity represented was limited. Higher generation probabilities were observed for clonotypes shared by all four sorted-subset donors than for non-shared clonotypes. Estimated clonotype richness was generally larger for naive than for memory subsets. Sampling was restricted to blood, and TCR repertoires in tissues likely differ from the TCR repertoires found in blood. Incomplete sequencing was indicated by rarefaction of sorted-subset datasets, despite the large sequencing depth.

TCR CDR3 regions were amplified from genomic DNA by multiplex PCR using the deep immunoSEQ assay. For each cell subset, the extracted genomic DNA was distributed evenly across all wells of several immunoSEQ 96-well plates, and each plate served as one replicate. Each replicate PCR for sorted subsets received around 200 ng genomic DNA, equal to tens of thousands of T cell genomes. Purified libraries were quantified with a Qubit 3.0 fluorometer, sized on a Bioanalyzer 2100, and re-quantified with the KAPA Library Quantification kit. Every immunoSEQ 96-well plate was sequenced on a dedicated single-read 150-cycle Illumina NextSeq 550 flow cell. On the authors' methods: Because only junctional sequences without quality scores were contained in the immunoSEQ output, filtering matching that applied to full-length reads could not be performed. To assign V/J genes and CDR3, sequences were annotated using PyIR, a Python wrapper for IgBLAST v1.9, with IMGT germline references. Reads with weak V/J assignments (E-value above 1e-6), missing CDR3, stop codons, out-of-frame junctions, or ambiguous translated residues were removed. V3J clonotypes were defined by identical inferred V gene, J gene, and CDR3 amino acid sequence. Percentage overlap between repertoires was calculated by dividing the number of shared unique clonotypes by the size of the smaller repertoire. Richness of each repertoire was evaluated using RTK rarefaction, the Chao1 estimator, and Recon v2.1 estimates of unobserved clonotypes. Generation probabilities for all TCRbeta clonotypes obtained by the gDNA method from several donors were computed using OLGA. The source is immuneACCESS, and TCRdb retained only in-frame sequences with V and J called. Part of the clones is not carried over; for the studies checked, unresolved V genes explain less than half of this, and the remainder is unexplained. V and J calls and clone size come straight from that table; D and trimming were deduced from the DNA. Recorded for this sample are millions of clones; over 85% of them occurred a single time. The ten largest clones represent roughly 1% of the sample.

The V gene is TRBV4-1 and the J gene is TRBJ2-7; 13 of the junction bases match TRBD2. The source is a man between 18 and 29 years old in good health. Material for sequencing was naive CD8+ T cells sorted from blood. The cell subset or site label here, explained by the study, means: CD45RA+CCR7+. The sequenced DNA: TGCGCCAGCAGCTTGACTAGCGGGGGGTTCTCCTACGAGCAGTACTTC. Translated, it reads CASSLTSGGFSYEQYF.